A single sample is the source of the 10 T cell receptor beta chains below, sequenced in a study of PD-1 blockade in mismatch repair-deficient tumors. Repertoires were generated with immunoSEQ multiplex PCR, while TCRdb's copy carries only in-frame clones and drops some. The repertoire holds 65,000 to 80,000 clones, with almost 80% as singletons. The sample consisted of peripheral blood, taken 2 weeks after starting pembrolizumab. All receptors derive from an adult with mismatch repair-deficient cancer.

This chain connects TRBV25-1 to TRBJ2-1; D perhaps matches TRBD2 (5 bases). The V gene lost 11 bases and the J gene lost 7 bases, with 12 bases spanning the gap. The germline gives CDR1 MGHDK, CDR2 SYGVNS. This CDR3 has 11 residues. The CDR3 sequence is CACKSGNEQFF. CDR3 sequence (DNA): TGTGCCTGCAAATCGGGGAATGAGCAGTTCTTC.

The genes are TRBV10-2 and TRBJ2-7; maybe TRBD2 (5 bases). Germline V gene data show CDR1 as WSHSY and CDR2 as SAAADI. CDR3 length equals 12 residues. Trimming stripped 2 bases from V and 10 bases from J, with 12 bases between. The CDR3 is CASSEAGLTQYF. The CDR3 DNA reads TGCGCCAGCAGTGAGGCCGGACTTACTCAGTACTTC.

The chain joins TRBV4-2 to TRBJ2-7; tentative D call: TRBD2 (5 bases). CDR1 and CDR2 from the germline V gene are LGHNA and YNFKEQ. Deletions cut 8 bases from V and 0 bases from J, with 5 bases between. CDR3 length: 11 residues. For the CDR3, the DNA is TGTGCCAGCGGGAGCTCCTACGAGCAGTACTTC. Its protein is CASGSSYEQYF.

The chain links TRBV11-3 to TRBJ2-1, with 7 positions matching TRBD2. The germline V gene encodes CDR1 SGHNT and CDR2 YENEEA. V lost 5 bases to trimming and J lost 0 bases; unmatched junction nucleotides: 16. CDR3 length: 19 amino acids. CDR3 loop: CASSPGVLWRESSYNEQFF. The CDR3 DNA reads TGTGCCAGCAGCCCCGGGGTGCTCTGGCGGGAGAGCTCCTACAATGAGCAGTTCTTC.

In its sample, this clone was seen a few times. V is TRBV9 and J is TRBJ1-1; D ambiguous. This CDR3 spans 16 amino acids. V gave up 3 bases and J gave up 0 bases, with 15 bases separating them. Germline V lookup: CDR1 SGDLS, CDR2 YYNGEE. CDR3 bases: TGTGCCAGCAGCGACTTCTCTGTCAGCATGAACACTGAAGCTTTCTTT. It yields the protein CASSDFSVSMNTEAFF. The full variable domain, in which reference TRBV9 and TRBJ1-1 provide the parts outside the CDR3, is DSGVTQTPKHLITATGQRVTLRCSPRSGDLSVYWYQQSLDQGLQFLIQYYNGEERAKGNILERFSAQQFPDLHSELNLSSLELGDSALYFCASSDFSVSMNTEAFFGQGTRLTVV.

This clone has just a few counts. The chain uses TRBV9 and TRBJ2-3; the match to TRBD2 covers 16 bases. V was clipped by 4 bases and J by 6 bases; unmatched bases: 2. Germline V CDR1 and CDR2: SGDLS, YYNGEE. The CDR3 has 15 amino acids. CDR3 protein: CASSWGLAGGDTQYF. The CDR3 DNA is TGTGCCAGCAGCTGGGGACTAGCGGGAGGGGATACGCAGTATTTT.

This clone was observed a single time. The chain has TRBV27 and TRBJ1-2; 9 positions agree with TRBD1. CDR1 is MNHEY and CDR2 is SMNVEV in the germline V gene (reference sequence). J lost 7 bases, V lost 7 bases, and 10 bases had no gene match. The length of the CDR3 is 14 residues. Here the CDR3 reads CASNPGQGIIGYTF. The CDR3 DNA reads TGTGCCAGCAATCCCGGACAGGGGATTATTGGCTACACCTTC.

With respect to this clone: This same CDR3 is encoded by further DNA sequences in the sample. The V gene is TRBV7-3, the J gene TRBJ2-2; D unclear. Trimming pared 4 bases from V and 3 bases from J, leaving 3 bases between. Germline CDR1 and CDR2: SGHTA and FQGTGA. This CDR3 is built from 12 residues. DNA for the CDR3: TGTGCCAGCAGCTCTTACACCGGGGAGCTGTTTTTT. This gives the protein CASSSYTGELFF.

V is TRBV5-4 and J is TRBJ2-1; 10 bases agree with TRBD2. CDR1 and CDR2 (germline): SGHNT, YYREEE (reference sequence). Losses at the gene ends were 1 base for V and 9 bases for J; bases not matched to a gene: 7. The CDR3 covers 15 residues. The DNA of the CDR3 is TGTGCCAGCAGCTTGCGTAGCGGGAGGTTCAGTGAGCAGTTCTTC. Amino acids: CASSLRSGRFSEQFF.

The chain couples TRBV5-6 to TRBJ2-7, with D possibly TRBD1 on 5 matching bases. Trimming removed 2 bases at V and 2 bases at J, with 11 bases between. Germline values: CDR1 SGHDT, CDR2 YYEEEE. This CDR3 is built from 14 residues. The CDR3 here is CASSFWGSPYEQYF. The CDR3 DNA is TGTGCCAGCAGCTTCTGGGGCAGTCCCTACGAGCAGTACTTC.